This T cell receptor (beta chain) came from a study of blood T cell repertoires in COVID-19. Repertoires were generated with immunoSEQ multiplex PCR, while TCRdb's copy carries only in-frame clones and drops some. Of under 130,000 clones listed, around 86% were seen once; the top ten hold less than 45%. The germline V gene has CDR1 LNHNV and CDR2 YYDKDF (reference sequence). This CDR3 region has 16 residues. V lost 4 bases to trimming and J lost 1 base; unmatched junction nucleotides: 7. The origin of this receptor is a man aged 80 or over with acute or convalescent COVID-19. The V gene is TRBV15, the J gene TRBJ2-7; 10 positions agree with TRBD1. Specimen: peripheral blood. In DNA form, the CDR3 reads TGTGCCACCAGCACGAAAGGACAGGGGGGGTCCTACGAGCAGTACTTC. It encodes CATSTKGQGGSYEQYF.